The T cell receptor (beta chain) under discussion was sequenced for a study of beta chain features in type 1 diabetes listed by TCRdb under 2018. Study-wide context: Mean age, gender distribution, total cell number and subset yield did not differ between patients and healthy donors. A total of 85 million to 110 million sorted cells were examined across all samples, and RNA yield correlated strongly with the number of cells per subset. In the study, TCRB repertoires of sorted circulating CD4+ T cell subsets from recently diagnosed type 1 diabetes patients were compared with those of matched healthy donors. Regulatory and stem cell-like memory subsets were isolated from only 8 patients and roughly 8 healthy donors, whereas naive and central memory subsets came from all 30 or so donors.

CDR1 and CDR2 are drawn from the germline V gene (reference sequence): SGHNT, YYREEE. Compared with germline, V lacks 3 bases and J lacks 6 bases; bases without a gene match: 10. The CDR3, cysteine through phenylalanine, is 17 amino acids long. Here the CDR3 DNA is all that survives: 51 bases in frame from base 1. The entire amount of isolated RNA was reverse transcribed using the High Capacity cDNA Reverse Transcription Kit, so the sequenced TCRB transcripts were expressed ones. Naive, central memory and regulatory T cell samples underwent deep immunoSEQ sequencing, averaging about 3.3 million total reads per sample. Sorted cells were lysed in RLT buffer, and RNA was extracted using DNase-treated RNeasy Micro or Mini kits according to cell number. Each cell subset was processed separately to prevent cross-contamination, with patient and healthy donor samples processed together. The immunoSEQ multiplex PCR was used to amplify TCRB sequences from cDNA, generating 87-bp fragments that spanned the CDR3 region. Amplicons were sequenced on the Illumina HiSeq platform. The original methods were these. Synthetic template baselines were used to correct PCR bias computationally, reads within Hamming distance 2 were collapsed together, and singletons that could not be merged were discarded. By aligning reads against IMGT, V, D and J genes, CDR3 length, and insertions or deletions at six rearrangement sites were assigned. Within each subset, clonotype counts were normalized to sorted cell number, and only after that were true diversity and Gini coefficients computed with the tcR R package. The overlap coefficient, calculated on TCRB nucleotide sequences, was used to quantify repertoire sharing. Out-of-frame TCRB sequences from naive cells were analyzed as a proxy for the pre-selection repertoire. Not all clones reach the TCRdb copy of this immuneACCESS table, which keeps in-frame sequences only. Checked studies attribute under half of the gap to unresolved V genes and leave the rest unexplained. That table supplies the V and J calls and clone size; D and trimming were determined from the DNA. The sample has 200,000 to 250,000 clones on record, 7.5% to 10% of them singletons. The top ten clonotypes cover around 0.031% of the sample.

The study at large found these results: At VDJ recombination sites, patients with type 1 diabetes made fewer insertions and deleted more nucleotides, a pattern implying thymic rearrangement abnormalities. Naive, central memory and regulatory TCRB repertoires appeared to be more similar among patients than among healthy donors. Shorter templates might be favored by PCR, yet because patient and control samples were amplified and corrected together, any such skew would affect both groups equally. Because the HLA sub-analyses included only small numbers of individuals, any influence of HLA type on TCRB rearrangement was left unresolved. In all four CD4+ subsets, TCRB CDR3 length was moderately but significantly shorter in type 1 diabetes patients. Sequencing cDNA rather than genomic DNA could over-represent highly expressing activated cells, although activation and CD3 levels did not differ between groups.

Each donor gave one peripheral blood draw, about 110 mL on average, collected into heparinised tubes. Naive, central memory, regulatory and stem cell-like memory CD4+ T cells were sorted on a BD FACSAria II using a panel including CD45RO, CCR7, CD25, CD127, CD95 and CD27. Every sorted population had a purity above 95%. PBMCs were isolated right away by Lymphoprep density gradient centrifugation and were stained directly, without culture. To minimize batch effects, samples were stained and sorted in pairs, one healthy donor with one patient per experiment. As regards this clone: The antigen it recognizes is unknown. No much larger clonotype is one base removed from it; base qualities were not supplied.

The clonotype originates from a woman between 18 and 30 years old in good health. The chain is encoded by TRBV5-4 joined to TRBJ2-5, with 14 bases in between that match TRBD2. The source material was naive CD4+ T cells from blood. The cell subset or site label here, explained by the study, means: true naive CD4+ T cells. The DNA is TGTGCCAGCAGCTGGGGGACGGGACTAGCGGGGGAAAAGACCCAGTACTTC. Translated, it gives CASSWGTGLAGEKTQYF.